The subject of this entry is one T cell receptor beta chain. Its specificity is unknown. The data were taken from a study of cytotoxic CD8 clonotypes in ibrutinib-treated CLL. The study's findings and limits: Few clonotypes were public, and these shrank or held steady under treatment. Clonality was higher at baseline than in age-matched healthy donors and tracked circulating CD8+ T-cell counts. Clonality went up at ibrutinib response and then declined back toward baseline at progression.

V shed 2 bases, J shed 8 bases, and the junction held 6 bases outside the gene matches. The CDR3 covers 14 residues. Germline CDR1 WSHSY, CDR2 SAAADI. Deep sequencing aimed at 1 in 200,000 to 1 in 1 million T cells' resolution. The table came from immunoSEQ multiplex PCR; TCRdb's copy has only in-frame clones and leaves some out. This sample has 130,000 or so clones, with around four fifths found just once. This TCR was recovered from a human donor with chronic lymphocytic leukemia. Source: PBMCs, taken after 24 months of ibrutinib treatment. The gene calls are TRBV10-2 and TRBJ2-1; 7 positions match TRBD2. CDR3 protein: CASSEAGERDEQFF. For the CDR3, the DNA is TGCGCCAGCAGTGAGGCGGGGGAGAGAGATGAGCAGTTCTTC.